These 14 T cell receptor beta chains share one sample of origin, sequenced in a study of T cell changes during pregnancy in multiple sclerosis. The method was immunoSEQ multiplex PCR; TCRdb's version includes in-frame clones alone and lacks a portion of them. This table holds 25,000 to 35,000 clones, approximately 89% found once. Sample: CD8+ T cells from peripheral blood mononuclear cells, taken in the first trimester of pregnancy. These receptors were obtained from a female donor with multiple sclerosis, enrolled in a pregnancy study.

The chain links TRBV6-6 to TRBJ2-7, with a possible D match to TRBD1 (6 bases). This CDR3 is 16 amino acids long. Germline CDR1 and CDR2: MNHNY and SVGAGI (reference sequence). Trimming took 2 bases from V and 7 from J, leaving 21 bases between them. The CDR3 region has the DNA TGTGCCAGCAGTTACCCAACAGACAGGCGAGAAGAGGAGCAGTACTTC. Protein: CASSYPTDRREEEQYF.

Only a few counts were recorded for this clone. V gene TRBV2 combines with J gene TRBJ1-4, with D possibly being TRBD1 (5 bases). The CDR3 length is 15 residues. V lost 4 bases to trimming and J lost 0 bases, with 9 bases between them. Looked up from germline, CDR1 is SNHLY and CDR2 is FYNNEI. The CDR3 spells CASSAGTSTNEKLFF. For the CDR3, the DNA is TGTGCCAGCAGTGCGGGGACTTCAACTAATGAAAAACTGTTTTTT.

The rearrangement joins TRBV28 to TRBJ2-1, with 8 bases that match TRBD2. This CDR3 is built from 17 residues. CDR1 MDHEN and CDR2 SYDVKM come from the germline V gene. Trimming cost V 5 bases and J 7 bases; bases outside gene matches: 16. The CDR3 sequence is CASSQGPRLREDNEQFF. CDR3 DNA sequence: TGTGCCAGCAGTCAGGGGCCCCGCCTGCGGGAGGATAATGAGCAGTTCTTC.

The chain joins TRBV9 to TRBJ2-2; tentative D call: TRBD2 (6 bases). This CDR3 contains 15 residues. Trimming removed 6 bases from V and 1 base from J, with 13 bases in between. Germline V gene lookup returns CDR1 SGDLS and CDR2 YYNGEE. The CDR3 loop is CASTSVSGNTGELFF. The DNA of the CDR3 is TGTGCCAGCACCTCGGTTAGCGGGAACACCGGGGAGCTGTTTTTT.

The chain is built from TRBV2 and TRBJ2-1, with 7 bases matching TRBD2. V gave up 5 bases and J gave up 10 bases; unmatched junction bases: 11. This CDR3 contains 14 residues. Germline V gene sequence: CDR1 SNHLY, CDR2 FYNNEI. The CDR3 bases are TGTGCCAGCAGTCCTGGGGGGGGAGGGAAGGAGCAGTTCTTC. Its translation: CASSPGGGGKEQFF.

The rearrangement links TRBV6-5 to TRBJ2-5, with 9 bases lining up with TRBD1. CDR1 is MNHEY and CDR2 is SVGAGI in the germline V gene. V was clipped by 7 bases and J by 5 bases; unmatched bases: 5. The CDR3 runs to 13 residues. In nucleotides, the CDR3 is TGTGCCAGCATCCCGGACAGGGGTGAGACCCAGTACTTC. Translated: CASIPDRGETQYF.

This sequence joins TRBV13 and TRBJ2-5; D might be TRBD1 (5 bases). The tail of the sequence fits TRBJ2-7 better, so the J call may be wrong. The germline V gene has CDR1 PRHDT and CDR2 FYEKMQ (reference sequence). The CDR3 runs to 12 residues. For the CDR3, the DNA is TGTGCCAGCAGCCGAGACAGTAACGAGCAGTACTTC. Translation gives CASSRDSNEQYF.

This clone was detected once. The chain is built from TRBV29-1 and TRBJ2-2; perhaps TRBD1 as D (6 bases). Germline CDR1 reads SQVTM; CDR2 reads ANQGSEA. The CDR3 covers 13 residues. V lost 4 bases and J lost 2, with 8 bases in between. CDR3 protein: CSVAQGNTGELFF. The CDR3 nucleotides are TGCAGCGTTGCACAGGGCAACACCGGGGAGCTGTTTTTT.

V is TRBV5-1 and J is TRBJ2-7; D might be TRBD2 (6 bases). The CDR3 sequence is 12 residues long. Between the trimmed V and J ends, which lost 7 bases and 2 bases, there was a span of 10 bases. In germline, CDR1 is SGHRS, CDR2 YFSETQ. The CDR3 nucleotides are TGCGCCAGCGGGCGGGAAGCCTACGAGCAGTACTTC. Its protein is CASGREAYEQYF.

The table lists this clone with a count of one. The CDR3 coding sequence is TGCGCCAGCAGCCTCCGGGACAGGGTAGGCGAGCAGTACTTC. Translation gives CASSLRDRVGEQYF. V is TRBV4-1 and J is TRBJ2-7, with 9 bases identical to TRBD1. This CDR3 has 14 amino acids. V gave up 4 bases and J gave up 6 bases; unmatched junction bases: 7. Per germline, CDR1 MGHRA and CDR2 YSYEKL.

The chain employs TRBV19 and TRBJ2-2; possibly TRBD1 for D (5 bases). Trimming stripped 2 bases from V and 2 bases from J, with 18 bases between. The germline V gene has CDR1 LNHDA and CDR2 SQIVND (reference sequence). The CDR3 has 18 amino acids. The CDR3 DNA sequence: TGTGCCAGTAGTATATGGTATCAGGGCGACCCCAACACCGGGGAGCTGTTTTTT. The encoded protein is CASSIWYQGDPNTGELFF.

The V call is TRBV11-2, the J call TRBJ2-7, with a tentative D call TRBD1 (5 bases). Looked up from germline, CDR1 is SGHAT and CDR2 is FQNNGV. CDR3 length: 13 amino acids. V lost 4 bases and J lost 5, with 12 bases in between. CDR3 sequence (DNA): TGTGCCAGCAGCTGGGTCCCCAGGGACGAGCAGTACTTC. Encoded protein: CASSWVPRDEQYF.

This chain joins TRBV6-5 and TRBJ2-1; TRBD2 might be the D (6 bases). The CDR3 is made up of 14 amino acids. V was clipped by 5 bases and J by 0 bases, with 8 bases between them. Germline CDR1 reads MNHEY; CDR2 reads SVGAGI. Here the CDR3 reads CASSPTSSYNEQFF. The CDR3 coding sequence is TGTGCCAGCAGTCCGACTAGCTCCTACAATGAGCAGTTCTTC.

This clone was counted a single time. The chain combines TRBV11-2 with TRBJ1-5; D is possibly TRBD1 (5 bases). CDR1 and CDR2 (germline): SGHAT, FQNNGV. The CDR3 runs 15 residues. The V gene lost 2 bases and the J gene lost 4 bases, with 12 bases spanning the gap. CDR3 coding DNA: TGTGCCAGCAGCTTATCTCCAGGGTTAAATCAGCCCCAGCATTTT. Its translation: CASSLSPGLNQPQHF.